A single sample gave rise to the 5 T cell receptor beta chains below, sequenced in a study of T cell responses to AZD1222 COVID-19 vaccine. Repertoires were generated with immunoSEQ multiplex PCR, while TCRdb's copy carries only in-frame clones and drops some. In the table there are over 110,000 clones, roughly nine tenths of which are singletons. The sequences come from peripheral blood, collected 28 days after the second AZD1222 dose. The receptors derive from an adult who received the AZD1222 COVID-19 vaccine.

This clone was seen a single time. The CDR3 spells CASSSGPVGGNTIYF. DNA of the CDR3: TGCGCCAGCAGCTCGGGACCGGTTGGGGGAAACACCATATATTTT. This chain connects TRBV5-1 to TRBJ1-3, with D maybe TRBD1 (5 bases). The length of the CDR3 is 15 residues. Deletions cut 3 bases from V and 4 bases from J, with 14 bases between. Looked up from germline, CDR1 is SGHRS and CDR2 is YFSETQ.

CDR3 DNA sequence: TGCGCCAGCAGCCCTCCCGTGTTGGGTGGACAGAGGCAAGGCTACACCTTC. The encoded protein is CASSPPVLGGQRQGYTF. This chain joins TRBV4-1 and TRBJ1-2; D perhaps matches TRBD1 (6 bases). Germline CDR1 is MGHRA and CDR2 is YSYEKL. The CDR3 loop spans 17 amino acids. V dropped 4 bases and J dropped 8 bases, with 26 bases sitting between them.

This clone has just one count. The chain joins TRBV4-1 to TRBJ1-5, with D possibly being TRBD1 (6 bases). The length of the CDR3 is 15 residues. V was trimmed by 2 bases and J by 4 bases, leaving 12 bases between them. The V gene's germline CDR1 is MGHRA and CDR2 YSYEKL. The chain's CDR3 is CASSQIGQPNQPQHF. CDR3 DNA sequence: TGCGCCAGCAGCCAAATCGGACAGCCTAATCAGCCCCAGCATTTT.

The CDR3 DNA reads as TGTGCCAGCAGAACAGGGACGGGAAACACCATATATTTT. It yields the protein CASRTGTGNTIYF. The chain carries TRBV12-3 or TRBV12-4 and TRBJ1-3, with TRBD1 as a possible D gene (6 bases). V lost 6 bases, J lost 4 bases, and 10 bases lay in between. This CDR3 is 13 amino acids long.

The chain carries TRBV7-8 and TRBJ2-1; 14 positions agree with TRBD2. J gave up 3 bases and V 5 bases, and 15 bases lay outside the gene matches. Germline CDR1 and CDR2: SGHVS and FQNEAQ. The CDR3 spans 20 residues. The CDR3 sequence: CASSPPPGTSGSIGYNEQFF. CDR3 in DNA: TGTGCCAGCAGCCCGCCCCCCGGGACTAGCGGGAGCATCGGCTACAATGAGCAGTTCTTC.